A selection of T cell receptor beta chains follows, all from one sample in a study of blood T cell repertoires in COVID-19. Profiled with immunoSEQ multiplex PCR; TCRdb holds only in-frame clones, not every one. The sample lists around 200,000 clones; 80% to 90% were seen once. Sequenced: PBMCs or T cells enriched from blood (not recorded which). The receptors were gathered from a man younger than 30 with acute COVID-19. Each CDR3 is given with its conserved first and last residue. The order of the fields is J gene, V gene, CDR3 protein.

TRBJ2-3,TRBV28,CASSPATIPGMSTDTQYF
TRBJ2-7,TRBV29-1,CSVGGTAAYEQYF
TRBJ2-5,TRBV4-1,CASSRGQYQETQYF
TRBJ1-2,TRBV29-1,CSVSTNRGENYGYTF
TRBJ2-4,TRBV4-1,CASSQTHSGNENIQYF
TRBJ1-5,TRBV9,CASSVGTGNQPQHF
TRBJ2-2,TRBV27,CASSLGTGTGELFF
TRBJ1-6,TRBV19,CASSTSPVGYNSPLHF
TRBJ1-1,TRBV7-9,CASSNPGIEAFF
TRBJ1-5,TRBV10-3,CAISEQGGNQPQHF
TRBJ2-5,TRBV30,CAWSGRQGWETQYF
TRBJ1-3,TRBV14,CASRKTGAGGNTIYF
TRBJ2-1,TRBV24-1,CATSEYREYGRNEQFF
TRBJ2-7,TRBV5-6,CASSLGQAYSYEQYF
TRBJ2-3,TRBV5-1,CASSPQGGSADTQYF
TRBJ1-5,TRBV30,CAWNRGGNSNQPQHF